The 22 T cell receptor beta chains below come from one sample, sequenced in a study of T cell changes during pregnancy in multiple sclerosis. Method: immunoSEQ multiplex PCR; TCRdb's copy keeps in-frame clones and lacks some. The data show tens of thousands of clones, just over 90% seen once. The sequences come from peripheral blood, collected before pregnancy. The origin of the receptors is a female donor with multiple sclerosis, enrolled in a pregnancy study.

The chain is built from TRBV1 and TRBJ2-3; TRBD2, the table's D call, was not compared with the DNA. TRBV1 is assigned pseudogene status. This CDR3 has 18 amino acids. The CDR3 region is CTSSQAVTEGGSTDTQYF. The CDR3 DNA follows: TGCACCAGCAGCCAAGCAGTTACGGAGGGAGGTAGCACAGATACGCAGTATTTT.

The genes are TRBV2 and TRBJ2-7; D is unresolved. Trimming took off 6 bases at V and 3 bases at J, with 6 bases between the two ends. CDR3 length: 11 amino acids. Germline-derived CDR1 and CDR2 are SNHLY and FYNNEI. In DNA form, the CDR3 reads TGTGCCAGCAGCCCGTACTACGAGCAGTACTTC. This sequence encodes CASSPYYEQYF.

This chain uses TRBV28 with TRBJ2-7, with D maybe TRBD2 (6 bases). Trimming cost V 5 bases and J 4 bases, with 15 bases left between them. The CDR3 is 14 residues long. Germline V gives CDR1 MDHEN, CDR2 SYDVKM. In DNA, the CDR3 is TGTGCCAGCAGTCCAGTTTTGGGGGGTTACGAGCAGTACTTC. Protein product: CASSPVLGGYEQYF.

V is TRBV7-9 and J is TRBJ1-3, with unresolved D. CDR3 length equals 15 residues. The ends were cut back, 5 bases at V and 0 bases at J, with 11 bases in the middle. Germline CDR1 is SEHNR and CDR2 is FQNEAQ (reference sequence). CDR3 region: CASSPTVSSGNTIYF. DNA of the CDR3: TGTGCCAGCAGCCCAACAGTTAGCTCTGGAAACACCATATATTTT.

The rearrangement uses TRBV28 and TRBJ1-5, with 7 bases identical to TRBD1. The germline V gene encodes CDR1 MDHEN and CDR2 SYDVKM. This CDR3 has 16 residues. V trimming: 6 bases; J trimming: 2 bases; junction bases outside the gene matches: 10. DNA of the CDR3: TGTGCCAGCAGCGCAACGACAGGGATCGGCAATCAGCCCCAGCATTTT. Amino acid sequence: CASSATTGIGNQPQHF.

The gene calls are TRBV4-1 and TRBJ2-5; D not resolved. V was clipped by 0 bases and J by 5 bases, with 13 bases between them. The CDR3 extends over 15 amino acids. Germline V CDR1 and CDR2: MGHRA, YSYEKL. In DNA, the CDR3 is TGCGCCAGCAGCCAAGATCCTCTGTTTATCGAGACCCAGTACTTC. It yields the protein CASSQDPLFIETQYF.

The chain combines TRBV5-3 with TRBJ2-1, with 12 bases fitting TRBD2. TRBV5-3 is an open reading frame whose function is uncertain. CDR3 length: 15 residues. V was clipped by 4 bases and J by 3 bases; unmatched bases: 2. CDR3 sequence: CARSRGLAGYNEQFF. The CDR3 DNA sequence: TGTGCCAGAAGCAGGGGACTAGCGGGCTACAATGAGCAGTTCTTC.

The genes are TRBV6-1 and TRBJ2-7, with a tentative D call TRBD2 (6 bases). The germline gives CDR1 MNHNS, CDR2 SASEGT. The CDR3 has 13 residues. The V and J ends lost 0 bases and 12 bases respectively, with 15 bases between them. CDR3 nucleotide sequence: TGTGCCAGCAGTGAAGCGCTTCGGGGGACGTCGTACTTC. Its translation is CASSEALRGTSYF.

This chain links TRBV6-5 with TRBJ2-7; the D gene is possibly TRBD2 (6 bases). The CDR3 is 16 amino acids. V gave up 4 bases and J gave up 6 bases, with 22 bases separating them. CDR1 is MNHEY and CDR2 is SVGAGI in the germline V gene. The CDR3 protein is CASSSRRGTGRSEQYF. CDR3 in DNA: TGTGCCAGCAGTTCCCGGAGGGGAACAGGACGTAGCGAGCAGTACTTC.

The chain recombines TRBV29-1 with TRBJ1-3, with unresolved D. The CDR3 is 14 amino acids. Trimming left V 4 bases short and J 0 bases short, with 10 bases between. Germline lookup yields CDR1 SQVTM and CDR2 ANQGSEA. The CDR3 region has the DNA TGCAGCGTTGGGAGCCCATCCTCTGGAAACACCATATATTTT. It yields the protein CSVGSPSSGNTIYF.

This chain connects TRBV27 to TRBJ2-1, with a tentative D call TRBD1 (6 bases). Germline V CDR1 and CDR2: MNHEY, SMNVEV (reference sequence). V lost 3 bases and J lost 13, with 16 bases in between. The CDR3 has 13 residues. CDR3 sequence reads: CASSFRQGRGQFF. CDR3 coding DNA: TGTGCCAGCAGTTTTAGACAAGGCAGGGGACAGTTCTTC.

This sequence joins TRBV2 and TRBJ2-7; 9 bases match TRBD2. Germline-derived CDR1 and CDR2 are SNHLY and FYNNEI. The CDR3 has 15 residues. J lost 3 bases, V lost 7 bases, and 10 bases had no gene match. The CDR3 loop is CASISSGITYYEQYF. Written as DNA, the CDR3 is TGTGCCAGCATTTCTAGCGGGATCACGTACTACGAGCAGTACTTC. The full variable domain, rest sourced from reference TRBV2 and TRBJ2-7, is EPEVTQTPSHQVTQMGQEVILRCVPISNHLYFYWYRQILGQKVEFLVSFYNNEISEKSEIFDDQFSVERPDGSNFTLKIRSTKLEDSAMYFCASISSGITYYEQYFGPGTRLTVT.

The rearrangement joins TRBV29-1 to TRBJ2-2, with a tentative D call TRBD1 (6 bases). The CDR3 is 14 residues long. The germline V gene encodes CDR1 SQVTM and CDR2 ANQGSEA. Deletions cut 5 bases from V and 4 bases from J, with 14 bases between. CDR3 nucleotide sequence: TGCAGCGTTTATGAGACAGGCACCACCGGGGAGCTGTTTTTT. Its protein product is CSVYETGTTGELFF.

V is TRBV28 and J is TRBJ1-5, with D possibly TRBD1 on 6 matching bases. The length of the CDR3 is 14 residues. Trimming cost V 7 bases and J 7 bases, with 17 bases left between them. Per the germline V gene, CDR1 is MDHEN and CDR2 is SYDVKM. CDR3 sequence (DNA): TGTGCCAGCACCACGACAGGTCTCTGGCAGCCCCAGCATTTT. Protein: CASTTTGLWQPQHF.

The rearrangement joins TRBV27 to TRBJ2-3; 9 bases align to TRBD1. In germline, CDR1 is MNHEY, CDR2 SMNVEV (reference sequence). The junction had 6 bases not matched to a gene; V was cut back by 5 bases and J by 3 bases. This CDR3 is 15 amino acids long. The CDR3 is CASSLPGQGTDTQYF. The CDR3 region has the DNA TGTGCCAGCAGTCTTCCGGGACAGGGAACAGATACGCAGTATTTT.

This clone was seen only once. V is TRBV28 and J is TRBJ2-1; 7 bases line up with TRBD2. Germline lookup yields CDR1 MDHEN and CDR2 SYDVKM. V dropped 10 bases and J dropped 12; count of bases not matched to a gene: 21. This CDR3 contains 15 residues. In nucleotides, the CDR3 is TGTGCCACCCTAGGACCGGGGGTAGCGGGTGAAGGGCAGTTCTTC. Translation gives CATLGPGVAGEGQFF. The variable domain in full, with the rest retrieved from reference TRBV28 and TRBJ2-1, is DVKVTQSSRYLVKRTGEKVFLECVQDMDHENMFWYRQDPGLGLRLIYFSYDVKMKEKGDIPEGYSVSREKKERFSLILESASTNQTSMYLCATLGPGVAGEGQFFGPGTRLTVL.

The rearrangement links TRBV6-5 to TRBJ1-6; no firm D call. Deletions cut 4 bases from V and 7 bases from J, with 17 bases between. Germline CDR1 reads MNHEY; CDR2 reads SVGAGI. There are 16 residues in the CDR3. CDR3 region: CASSSFAGSGNSPLHF. CDR3 DNA: TGTGCCAGCAGTTCCTTCGCCGGTTCGGGGAATTCACCCCTCCACTTT.

This clone has just one count. The V gene is TRBV14, the J gene TRBJ2-1, with D perhaps matching TRBD1 (6 bases). V was pared by 0 bases and J by 9 bases, with 12 bases between. CDR3 length: 14 residues. Germline CDR1 SGHDN, CDR2 FVKESK. CDR3 nucleotides: TGTGCCAGCAGCCAAGAAATGGGGGCGTTTGAGCAGTTCTTC. The encoded protein is CASSQEMGAFEQFF.

About this clone itself: The junction differs from germline at one of its ends, possibly a read error. The chain carries TRBV4-2 and TRBJ2-7, with 7 bases lining up with TRBD1. There are 13 residues in the CDR3. Germline V gene sequence: CDR1 LGHNA, CDR2 YNFKEQ. CDR3 DNA: TGTGCCAGCAGCCAAAGGTTACAGGGGCAGGCATCCTTC. Translated, it gives CASSQRLQGQASF.

The gene calls are TRBV5-8 and TRBJ1-1; the D gene is possibly TRBD1 (6 bases). The CDR3 contains 14 residues. Germline assignment: CDR1 SGHTS and CDR2 YDEGEE. Trimming pared 4 bases from V and 5 bases from J, leaving 15 bases between. The CDR3 DNA follows: TGTGCCAGCAGCAATGCGCTAGGGGGAACTGAAGCTTTCTTT. Amino acid sequence: CASSNALGGTEAFF.

The chain joins TRBV2 to TRBJ2-2; 11 bases line up with TRBD2. J gave up 5 bases and V 8 bases, and 7 bases lay outside the gene matches. The CDR3 runs 15 residues. Looked up from germline, CDR1 is SNHLY and CDR2 is FYNNEI. CDR3 coding DNA: TGTGCCAGCCATCCGCTAGCGGGAGGAACCGGGGAGCTGTTTTTT. Translation gives CASHPLAGGTGELFF.

The chain employs TRBV28 and TRBJ1-1, with D possibly TRBD1 on 6 matching bases. Germline CDR1 MDHEN, CDR2 SYDVKM. The germline V and J ends were trimmed by 4 bases and 4 bases, with 13 bases remaining between them. There are 14 residues in the CDR3. CDR3 amino acids: CASSYRAGFTEAFF. The DNA of the CDR3 is TGTGCCAGCAGTTACAGGGCGGGCTTCACTGAAGCTTTCTTT.